The source of this T cell receptor (beta chain) is a study of T cells after yellow fever vaccination. There are many counts of this clonotype. A single record per CDR3 protein comes from TCRdb applying MiXCR to the 5' RACE reads. Here the sample spans a few hundred thousand distinct CDR3 sequences, approximately 3.8% being singletons. The CDR3 has 14 residues. Looked up from germline, CDR1 is SGHAT and CDR2 is FQNNGV. Unmatched junction bases numbered 5, after V lost 6 bases and J lost 4 bases. The chain carries TRBV11-2 and TRBJ2-3; 9 nucleotides align to TRBD2. This clonotype originated in a man between 18 and 29 years old who received the YFV17D yellow fever vaccine. The specimen comprised PBMCs, sampled on the day of the yellow fever booster vaccination. CDR3 residues: CASSTSGRSDTQYF. CDR3 DNA: TGTGCCAGCAGTACTAGCGGGCGATCAGATACGCAGTATTTT.